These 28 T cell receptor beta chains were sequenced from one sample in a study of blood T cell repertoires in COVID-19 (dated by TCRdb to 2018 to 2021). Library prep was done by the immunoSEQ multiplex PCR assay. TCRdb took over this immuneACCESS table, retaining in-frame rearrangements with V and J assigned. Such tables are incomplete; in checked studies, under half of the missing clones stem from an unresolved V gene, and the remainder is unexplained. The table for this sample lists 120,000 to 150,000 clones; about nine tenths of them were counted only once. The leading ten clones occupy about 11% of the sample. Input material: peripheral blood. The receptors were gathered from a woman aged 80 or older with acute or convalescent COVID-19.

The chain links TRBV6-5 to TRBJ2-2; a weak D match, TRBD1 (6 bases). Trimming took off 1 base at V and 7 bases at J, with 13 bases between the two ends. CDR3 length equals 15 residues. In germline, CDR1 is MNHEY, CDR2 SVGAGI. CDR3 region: CASSYYQGSSGELFF. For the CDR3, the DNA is TGTGCCAGCAGTTACTATCAGGGGTCCAGCGGGGAGCTGTTTTTT.

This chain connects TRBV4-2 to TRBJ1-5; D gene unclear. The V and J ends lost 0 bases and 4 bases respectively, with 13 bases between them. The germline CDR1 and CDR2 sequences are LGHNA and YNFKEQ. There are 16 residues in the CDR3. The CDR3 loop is CASSQDWLSFNQPQHF. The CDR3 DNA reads TGTGCCAGCAGCCAAGATTGGCTCAGTTTTAATCAGCCCCAGCATTTT.

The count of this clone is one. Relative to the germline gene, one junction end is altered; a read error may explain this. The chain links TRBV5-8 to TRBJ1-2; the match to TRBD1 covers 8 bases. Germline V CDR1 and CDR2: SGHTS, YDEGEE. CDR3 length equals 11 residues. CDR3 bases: TGTGCCAGCAGCTTACGACAGGGGAGGATCTTC. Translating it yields CASSLRQGRIF.

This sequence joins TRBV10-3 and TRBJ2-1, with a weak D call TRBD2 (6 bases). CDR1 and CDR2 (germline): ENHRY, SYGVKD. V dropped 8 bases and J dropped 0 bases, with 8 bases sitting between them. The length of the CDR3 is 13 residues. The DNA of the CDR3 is TGTGCCATCGCGGGGAGCTCCTACAATGAGCAGTTCTTC. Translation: CAIAGSSYNEQFF.

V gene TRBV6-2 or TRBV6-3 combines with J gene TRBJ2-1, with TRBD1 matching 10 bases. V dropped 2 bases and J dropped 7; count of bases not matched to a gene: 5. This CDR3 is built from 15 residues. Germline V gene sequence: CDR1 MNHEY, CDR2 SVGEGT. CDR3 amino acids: CASSYARDRGNEQFF. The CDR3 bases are TGTGCCAGCAGTTACGCCCGGGACAGGGGAAATGAGCAGTTCTTC.

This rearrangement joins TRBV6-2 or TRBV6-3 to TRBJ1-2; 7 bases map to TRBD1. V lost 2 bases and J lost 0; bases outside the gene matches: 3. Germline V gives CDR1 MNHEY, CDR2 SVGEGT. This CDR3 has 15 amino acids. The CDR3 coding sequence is TGTGCCAGCAGTTACGCGGGACAGTCTAACTATGGCTACACCTTC. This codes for CASSYAGQSNYGYTF.

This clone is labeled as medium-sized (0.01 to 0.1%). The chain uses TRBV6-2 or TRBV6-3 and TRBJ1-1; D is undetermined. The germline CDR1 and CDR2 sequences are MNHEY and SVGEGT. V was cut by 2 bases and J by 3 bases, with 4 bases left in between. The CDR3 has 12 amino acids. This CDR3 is CASSYQYTEAFF. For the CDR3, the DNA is TGTGCCAGCAGTTACCAGTACACTGAAGCTTTCTTT.

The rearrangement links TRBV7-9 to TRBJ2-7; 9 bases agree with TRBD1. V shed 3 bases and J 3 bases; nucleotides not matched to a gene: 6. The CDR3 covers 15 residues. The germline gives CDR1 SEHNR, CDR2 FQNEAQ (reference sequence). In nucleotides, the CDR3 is TGTGCCAGCAGCTTGGGACAGGGTGTTGGCTACGAGCAGTACTTC. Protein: CASSLGQGVGYEQYF.

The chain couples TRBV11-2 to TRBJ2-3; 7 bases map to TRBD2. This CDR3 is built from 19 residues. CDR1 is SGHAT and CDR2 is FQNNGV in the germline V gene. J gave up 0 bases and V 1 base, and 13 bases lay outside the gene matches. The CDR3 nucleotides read TGTGCCAGCAGCTTAGTAAAGTTCGGGCTAGCGGTTAGCACAGATACGCAGTATTTT. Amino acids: CASSLVKFGLAVSTDTQYF.

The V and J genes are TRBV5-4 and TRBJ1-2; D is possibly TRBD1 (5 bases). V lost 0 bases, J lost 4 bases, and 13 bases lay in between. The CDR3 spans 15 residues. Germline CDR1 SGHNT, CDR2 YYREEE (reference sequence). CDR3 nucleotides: TGTGCCAGCAGCTTGGAGGGGCGCCGGGCCTATGGCTACACCTTC. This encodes CASSLEGRRAYGYTF.

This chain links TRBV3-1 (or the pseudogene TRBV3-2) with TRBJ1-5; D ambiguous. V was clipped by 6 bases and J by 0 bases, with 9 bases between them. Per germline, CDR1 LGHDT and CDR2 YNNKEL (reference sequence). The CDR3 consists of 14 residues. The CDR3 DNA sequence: TGTGCCAGCAGTCGATCACATAGCAATCAGCCCCAGCATTTT. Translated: CASSRSHSNQPQHF.

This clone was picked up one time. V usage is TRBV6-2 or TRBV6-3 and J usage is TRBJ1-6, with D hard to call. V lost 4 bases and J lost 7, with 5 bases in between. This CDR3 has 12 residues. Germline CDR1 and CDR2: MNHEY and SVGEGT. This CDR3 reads CASSLSNSPLHF. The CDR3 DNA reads TGTGCCAGCAGTTTAAGCAATTCACCCCTCCACTTT.

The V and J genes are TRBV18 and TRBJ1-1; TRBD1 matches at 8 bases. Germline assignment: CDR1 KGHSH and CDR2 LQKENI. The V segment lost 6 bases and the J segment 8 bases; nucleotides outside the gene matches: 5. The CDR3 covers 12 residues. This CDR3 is CASSPRTGEAFF. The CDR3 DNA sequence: TGTGCCAGCTCCCCTCGGACAGGGGAAGCTTTCTTT. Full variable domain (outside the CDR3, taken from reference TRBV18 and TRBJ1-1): NAGVMQNPRHLVRRRGQEARLRCSPMKGHSHVYWYRQLPEEGLKFMVYLQKENIIDESGMPKERFSAEFPKEGPSILRIQQVVRGDSAAYFCASSPRTGEAFFGQGTRLTVV.

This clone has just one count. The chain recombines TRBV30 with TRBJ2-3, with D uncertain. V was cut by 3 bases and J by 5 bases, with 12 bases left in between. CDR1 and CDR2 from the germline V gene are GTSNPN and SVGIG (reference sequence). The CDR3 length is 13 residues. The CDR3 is CAWRRGPVDTQYF. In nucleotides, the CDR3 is TGTGCCTGGAGACGAGGTCCGGTAGATACGCAGTATTTT. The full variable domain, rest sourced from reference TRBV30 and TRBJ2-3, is SQTIHQWPATLVQPVGSPLSLECTVEGTSNPNLYWYRQAAGRGLQLLFYSVGIGQISSEVPQNLSASRPQDRQFILSSKKLLLSDSGFYLCAWRRGPVDTQYFGPGTRLTVL.

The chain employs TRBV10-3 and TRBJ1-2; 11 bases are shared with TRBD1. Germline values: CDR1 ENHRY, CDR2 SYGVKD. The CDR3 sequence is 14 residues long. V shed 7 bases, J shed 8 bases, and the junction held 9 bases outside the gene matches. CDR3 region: CAINSGQGALGYTF. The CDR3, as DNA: TGTGCCATCAACTCCGGACAGGGGGCGTTGGGCTACACCTTC.

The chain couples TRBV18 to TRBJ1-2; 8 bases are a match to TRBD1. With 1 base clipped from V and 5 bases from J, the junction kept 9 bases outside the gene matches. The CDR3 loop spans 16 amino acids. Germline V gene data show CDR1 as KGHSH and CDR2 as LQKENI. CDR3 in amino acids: CASSPQRTGLGYGYTF. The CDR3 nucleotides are TGTGCCAGCTCACCACAGAGGACAGGGCTAGGATATGGCTACACCTTC.

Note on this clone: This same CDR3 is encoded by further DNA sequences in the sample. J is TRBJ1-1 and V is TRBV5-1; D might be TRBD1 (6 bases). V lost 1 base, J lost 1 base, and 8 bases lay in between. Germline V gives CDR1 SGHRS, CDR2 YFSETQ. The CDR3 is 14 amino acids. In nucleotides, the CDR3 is TGCGCCAGCAGCTTGCAGGGGCCGAACACTGAAGCTTTCTTT. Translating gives CASSLQGPNTEAFF.

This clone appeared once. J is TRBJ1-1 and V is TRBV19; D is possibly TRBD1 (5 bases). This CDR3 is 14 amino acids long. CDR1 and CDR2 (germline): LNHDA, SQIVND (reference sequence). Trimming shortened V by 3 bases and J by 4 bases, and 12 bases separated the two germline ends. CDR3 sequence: CASSISGEGTEAFF. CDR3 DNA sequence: TGTGCCAGTAGTATTTCGGGGGAAGGCACTGAAGCTTTCTTT.

The CDR3: CASSVPGQGYTF. CDR3 coding DNA: TGTGCCAGCAGTGTACCCGGACAGGGATACACCTTC. The gene calls are TRBV2 and TRBJ1-2; 8 bases match TRBD1. V dropped 4 bases and J dropped 11; count of bases not matched to a gene: 6. In germline, CDR1 is SNHLY, CDR2 FYNNEI. This CDR3 comprises 12 residues.

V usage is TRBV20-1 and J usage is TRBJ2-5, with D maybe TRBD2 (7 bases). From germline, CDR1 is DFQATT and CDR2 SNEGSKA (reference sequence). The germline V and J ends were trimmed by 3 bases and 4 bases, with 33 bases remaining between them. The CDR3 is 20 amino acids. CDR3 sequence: CSASPAGRGGAHRQRETQYF. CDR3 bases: TGCAGTGCTAGTCCCGCCGGTAGGGGGGGGGCGCATAGGCAGAGAGAGACCCAGTACTTC.

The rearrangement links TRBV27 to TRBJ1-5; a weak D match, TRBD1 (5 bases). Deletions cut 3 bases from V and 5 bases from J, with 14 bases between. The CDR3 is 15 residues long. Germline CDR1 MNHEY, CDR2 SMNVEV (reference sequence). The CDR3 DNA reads TGTGCCAGCAGTTTCAGGGCTTTCGCGGATCAGCCCCAGCATTTT. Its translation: CASSFRAFADQPQHF.

The CDR3 DNA follows: TGCGCCAGCAGCTTGGAAGGAGCTAATGAAAAACTGTTTTTT. Translating gives CASSLEGANEKLFF. This sequence joins TRBV5-1 and TRBJ1-4; no definite D call. The germline CDR1 and CDR2 sequences are SGHRS and YFSETQ. The CDR3 has 14 residues. V shed 0 bases and J shed 3 bases, with 6 bases lying between them.

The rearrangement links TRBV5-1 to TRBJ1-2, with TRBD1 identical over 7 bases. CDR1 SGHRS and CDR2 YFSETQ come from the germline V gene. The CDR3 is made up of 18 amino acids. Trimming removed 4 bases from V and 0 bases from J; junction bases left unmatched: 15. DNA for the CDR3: TGCGCCAGCAGCCGCACAGGGACAGAACATGGAGCTAACTATGGCTACACCTTC. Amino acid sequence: CASSRTGTEHGANYGYTF.

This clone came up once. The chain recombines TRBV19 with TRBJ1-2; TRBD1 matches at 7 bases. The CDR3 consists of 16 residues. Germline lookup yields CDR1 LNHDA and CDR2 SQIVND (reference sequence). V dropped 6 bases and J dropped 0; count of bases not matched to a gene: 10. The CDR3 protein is CASRPGQILTNYGYTF. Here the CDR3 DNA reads TGTGCCAGTAGACCGGGACAGATCTTGACTAACTATGGCTACACCTTC.

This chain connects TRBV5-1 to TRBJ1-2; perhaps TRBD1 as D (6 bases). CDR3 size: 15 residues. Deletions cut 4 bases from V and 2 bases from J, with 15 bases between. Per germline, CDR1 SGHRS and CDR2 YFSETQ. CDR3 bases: TGCGCCAGCAGCCCCGGACAGTCAGGCAACTATGGCTACACCTTC. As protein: CASSPGQSGNYGYTF.

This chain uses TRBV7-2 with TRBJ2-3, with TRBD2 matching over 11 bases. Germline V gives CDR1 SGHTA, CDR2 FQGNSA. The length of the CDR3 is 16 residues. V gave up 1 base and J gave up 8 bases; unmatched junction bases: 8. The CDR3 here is CASSLVSGGAEVTQYF. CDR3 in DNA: TGTGCCAGCAGCTTAGTTAGCGGGGGGGCCGAGGTTACGCAGTATTTT. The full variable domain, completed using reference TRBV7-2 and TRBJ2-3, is GAGVSQSPSNKVTEKGKDVELRCDPISGHTALYWYRQSLGQGLEFLIYFQGNSAPDKSGLPSDRFSAERTGGSVSTLTIQRTQQEDSAVYLCASSLVSGGAEVTQYFGPGTRLTVL.

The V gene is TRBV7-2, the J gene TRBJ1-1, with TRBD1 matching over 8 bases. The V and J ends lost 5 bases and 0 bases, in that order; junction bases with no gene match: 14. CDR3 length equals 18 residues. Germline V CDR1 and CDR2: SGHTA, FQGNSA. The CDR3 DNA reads TGTGCCAGCAGCCAGAGGGGAGGGACAGGCCGAATGAACACTGAAGCTTTCTTT. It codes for CASSQRGGTGRMNTEAFF.

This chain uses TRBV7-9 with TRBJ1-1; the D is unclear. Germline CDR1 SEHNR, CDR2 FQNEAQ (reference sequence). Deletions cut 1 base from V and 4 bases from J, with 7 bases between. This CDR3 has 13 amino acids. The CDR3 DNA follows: TGTGCCAGCAGCTTAGACGGCGGCACTGAAGCTTTCTTT. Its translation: CASSLDGGTEAFF.